These 22 T cell receptor beta chains share one sample of origin, sequenced in a study of T cell repertoires in cytomegalovirus infection. TCRdb reanalysed the reads using MiXCR and keeps one entry per CDR3 protein. The repertoire holds around 260,000 distinct CDR3 sequences, with approximately 9.2% as singletons. Sequencing was performed on PBMCs. The receptors were gathered from a human donor in good health (CMV status not recorded). Some clones in this sample may be carry-over from other donors' samples.

This sequence joins TRBV9 and TRBJ1-1, with no clear D. Germline V gene sequence: CDR1 SGDLS, CDR2 YYNGEE. The CDR3 spans 16 residues. Trimming took off 0 bases at V and 1 base at J, with 13 bases between the two ends. The DNA of the CDR3 is TGTGCCAGCAGCGTAGCCCCTGGGGTAGAGAACACTGAAGCTTTCTTT. It translates to CASSVAPGVENTEAFF. The full variable domain, its missing parts supplied by reference TRBV9 and TRBJ1-1, is DSGVTQTPKHLITATGQRVTLRCSPRSGDLSVYWYQQSLDQGLQFLIQYYNGEERAKGNILERFSAQQFPDLHSELNLSSLELGDSALYFCASSVAPGVENTEAFFGQGTRLTVV.

This clonotype has a count of ten or more. The chain links TRBV29-1 to TRBJ1-1; D is uncertain. The CDR3 extends over 11 amino acids. Germline CDR1 reads SQVTM; CDR2 reads ANQGSEA. Deletions cut 3 bases from V and 4 bases from J, with 6 bases between. The CDR3 here is CSVDRGTEAFF. CDR3 coding DNA: TGCAGCGTTGACCGGGGCACTGAAGCTTTCTTT.

The sample holds a few counts of this clonotype. This chain links TRBV7-8 with TRBJ1-1; the D is unclear. Between the trimmed V and J ends, which lost 2 bases and 8 bases, there was a span of 9 bases. The germline V gene has CDR1 SGHVS and CDR2 FQNEAQ. This CDR3 contains 12 residues. The CDR3 nucleotides are TGTGCCAGCAGCTTAACCCAGGCAGAAGCTTTCTTT. It specifies CASSLTQAEAFF.

At least ten counts were recorded for this clonotype. The chain recombines TRBV7-2 with TRBJ1-1; perhaps TRBD1 as D (5 bases). The CDR3 is made up of 14 amino acids. V lost 2 bases and J 7 bases, leaving 14 bases between the germline ends. CDR1 is SGHTA, CDR2 FQGNSA, per germline. Here the CDR3 reads CASSLRGIMGEAFF. DNA of the CDR3: TGTGCCAGCAGCTTACGGGGGATTATGGGTGAAGCTTTCTTT.

This clonotype was counted ten times or more. V and J are TRBV7-2 and TRBJ2-3; the D is unclear. The CDR3 loop spans 12 amino acids. The germline CDR1 and CDR2 sequences are SGHTA and FQGNSA. The germline V and J ends were trimmed by 0 bases and 7 bases, with 5 bases remaining between them. The CDR3 loop reads CASSLAGNTQYF. DNA of the CDR3: TGTGCCAGCAGCTTAGCCGGAAATACGCAGTATTTT.

Points on this clonotype: A read error may explain this, as a much larger clone is one base away. The V and J genes are TRBV7-9 and TRBJ1-2; weak D call: TRBD1 (5 bases). The CDR3 is 14 amino acids. Per the germline V gene, CDR1 is SEHNR and CDR2 is FQNEAQ (reference sequence). Between the trimmed V and J ends, which lost 0 bases and 4 bases, there was a span of 9 bases. The CDR3 region has the DNA TGTGCCAGCAGCTTAGCGTCAGGGCCCTATGGCTACACCTTC. Amino acids: CASSLASGPYGYTF.

Ten or more counts support this clonotype. In DNA, the CDR3 is TGTGCCAGCAGTTCCAGTGGGTACAATGAGCAGTTCTTC. The encoded protein is CASSSSGYNEQFF. The J gene is TRBJ2-1, the V gene TRBV6-2 or TRBV6-3; D unresolved. CDR1 and CDR2 (germline): MNHEY, SVGEGT. The V gene lost 4 bases and the J gene lost 4 bases, with 8 bases spanning the gap. The CDR3 has 13 residues.

The V call is TRBV10-3, the J call TRBJ2-2; TRBD1 might be the D (6 bases). The CDR3 runs to 14 residues. From germline, CDR1 is ENHRY and CDR2 SYGVKD. V shed 6 bases and J shed 8 bases, with 16 bases lying between them. CDR3 in DNA: TGTGCCATCAGCGGAACAGGGTCCGTGGGGGAGCTGTTTTTT. It yields the protein CAISGTGSVGELFF.

In its sample, this clonotype is medium-sized (0.01 to 0.1%). The chain combines TRBV7-9 with TRBJ2-1, with unresolved D. This CDR3 has 11 residues. Germline V gene lookup returns CDR1 SEHNR and CDR2 FQNEAQ (reference sequence). The CDR3: CAMAGNYEQFF. CDR3 DNA sequence: TGTGCAATGGCTGGTAACTATGAGCAGTTCTTC.

The chain joins TRBV6-6 to TRBJ1-5, with D uncertain. This CDR3 region has 13 residues. V was clipped by 5 bases and J by 4 bases, with 9 bases between them. The germline V gene has CDR1 MNHNY and CDR2 SVGAGI (reference sequence). The CDR3 DNA is TGTGCCAGCAGTGATCGTCAGAATCAGCCCCAGCATTTT. Translation: CASSDRQNQPQHF.

This clonotype was seen repeatedly, ten times or more. The chain recombines TRBV7-8 with TRBJ2-2; tentatively, D is TRBD1 (6 bases). V lost 6 bases and J lost 5, with 19 bases in between. CDR3 size: 16 residues. Germline values: CDR1 SGHVS, CDR2 FQNEAQ. The CDR3 DNA follows: TGTGCCAGCAGTCCACGGGACATAATCATAACCGGGGAGCTGTTTTTT. Encoded protein: CASSPRDIIITGELFF.

This clonotype appeared many times. The CDR3 spells CASSRPGLSSYEQYF. The CDR3 DNA follows: TGTGCCAGCAGCCGACCGGGACTCAGCTCCTACGAGCAGTACTTC. The V call is TRBV11-2, the J call TRBJ2-7; TRBD2 might be the D (6 bases). The CDR3 is made up of 15 amino acids. Trimming took off 5 bases at V and 0 bases at J, with 14 bases between the two ends. From germline, CDR1 is SGHAT and CDR2 FQNNGV. The entire variable domain, with the rest obtained from reference TRBV11-2 and TRBJ2-7, is as follows: EAGVAQSPRYKIIEKRQSVAFWCNPISGHATLYWYQQILGQGPKLLIQFQNNGVVDDSQLPKDRFSAERLKGVDSTLKIQPAKLEDSAVYLCASSRPGLSSYEQYFGPGTRLTVT.

This clonotype appeared many times. The chain is built from TRBV20-1 and TRBJ2-3, with 9 bases fitting TRBD2. The CDR3 loop spans 17 amino acids. In germline, CDR1 is DFQATT, CDR2 SNEGSKA (reference sequence). J was trimmed by 3 bases and V by 5 bases; bases with no gene match: 15. CDR3 sequence (DNA): TGCAGTGCTGAACCTAGGAGTAGAGCGGGAGGAACAGATACGCAGTATTTT. Its translation: CSAEPRSRAGGTDTQYF.

In its sample, this clonotype was seen many times. The J gene is TRBJ2-2, the V gene TRBV12-5, with D tentatively TRBD1 or TRBD2 (5 bases each). The germline gives CDR1 LGHNT, CDR2 FRNRAP. V shed 6 bases and J shed 0 bases, with 14 bases lying between them. The CDR3 is 16 residues long. The CDR3 DNA reads as TGTGCTAGTGGAAATACCTGGGGGTCGAACACCGGGGAGCTGTTTTTT. Protein product: CASGNTWGSNTGELFF.

This clonotype was detected only a few times. The chain employs TRBV7-2 and TRBJ2-5; TRBD2 aligns across 7 bases. Unmatched junction bases numbered 11, after V lost 5 bases and J lost 5 bases. Germline lookup yields CDR1 SGHTA and CDR2 FQGNSA. The CDR3 length is 15 residues. The CDR3 here is CASSRGGRAEETQYF. The CDR3 DNA sequence: TGTGCCAGCAGCCGGGGTGGGAGGGCAGAGGAGACCCAGTACTTC. The full variable domain, rest sourced from reference TRBV7-2 and TRBJ2-5, is GAGVSQSPSNKVTEKGKDVELRCDPISGHTALYWYRQSLGQGLEFLIYFQGNSAPDKSGLPSDRFSAERTGGSVSTLTIQRTQQEDSAVYLCASSRGGRAEETQYFGPGTRLLVL.

In this sample, this clonotype turned up many times. The rearrangement links TRBV7-2 to TRBJ1-2; 10 bases match TRBD1. In germline, CDR1 is SGHTA, CDR2 FQGNSA. The V and J ends lost 7 bases and 5 bases, in that order; junction bases with no gene match: 10. The CDR3 is made up of 15 amino acids. CDR3 residues: CASNLLGTGEYGYTF. CDR3 DNA: TGTGCCAGCAACCTCTTGGGGACAGGGGAATATGGCTACACCTTC.

This clonotype has only a few counts. The CDR3 region has the DNA TGTGCCACCAGTGGAGGAGACACCGGAGGCCAGTACTTC. Translated, it gives CATSGGDTGGQYF. The gene calls are TRBV24-1 and TRBJ2-5; D might be TRBD2 (5 bases). Germline CDR1 reads KGHDR; CDR2 reads SFDVKD. The CDR3 has 13 amino acids. V was pared by 5 bases and J by 10 bases, with 16 bases between.

Ten or more counts support this clonotype. The V call is TRBV7-8, the J call TRBJ1-2, with a possible D match to TRBD1 (5 bases). The CDR3 length is 15 residues. Germline CDR1 reads SGHVS; CDR2 reads FQNEAQ. V was shortened by 6 bases and J by 1 base, with 15 bases between the two germline ends. CDR3 in amino acids: CASSRMLGVNYGYTF. CDR3 nucleotides: TGTGCCAGCAGTCGCATGTTGGGGGTTAACTATGGCTACACCTTC.

This clonotype was seen more than once but under ten times. The rearrangement links TRBV3-1 to TRBJ1-3; unclear D gene. V dropped 4 bases and J dropped 1 base, with 11 bases sitting between them. Germline CDR1 LGHDT, CDR2 YNNKEL (reference sequence). The length of the CDR3 is 15 residues. The CDR3 region has the DNA TGTGCCAGCAGCCTGTCCAAACCTTCTGGAAACACCATATATTTT. Amino acid sequence: CASSLSKPSGNTIYF.

This clonotype showed up many times. J is TRBJ1-2 and V is TRBV7-2; maybe TRBD1 (6 bases). Germline CDR1 and CDR2: SGHTA and FQGNSA. The CDR3 runs 14 residues. The germline V and J ends were trimmed by 2 bases and 7 bases, with 14 bases remaining between them. CDR3 in amino acids: CASSLSGLGGGYTF. The CDR3 nucleotides are TGTGCCAGCAGCTTATCCGGGCTAGGGGGTGGCTACACCTTC.

Only a few counts were recorded for this clonotype. This rearrangement joins TRBV5-4 to TRBJ1-2; D remains unclear. V lost 0 bases to trimming and J lost 6 bases, with 12 bases between them. The germline V gene encodes CDR1 SGHNT and CDR2 YYREEE (reference sequence). The CDR3 is 14 residues long. DNA for the CDR3: TGTGCCAGCAGCTTGGGGGCAGAGGATCATGGCTACACCTTC. Translated: CASSLGAEDHGYTF.

This clonotype showed up many times. This chain connects TRBV7-9 to TRBJ1-2; D unresolved. The germline V gene encodes CDR1 SEHNR and CDR2 FQNEAQ (reference sequence). The CDR3 extends over 12 amino acids. Trimming took off 5 bases at V and 7 bases at J, with 11 bases between the two ends. The CDR3 bases are TGTGCCAGCAGCCTCACCGATTCTGGCTACACCTTC. The encoded protein is CASSLTDSGYTF.